These 20 T cell receptor beta chains were all obtained from the same sample, sequenced in a study of cytomegalovirus exposure and HLA in healthy donors. PCR amplification relied on 60 Vbeta primers (plus 13 Jbeta primers). Measured with immunoSEQ multiplex PCR; TCRdb has only the in-frame clones, and not every one. The sample carries roughly 120,000 clones, about 82% recorded once. Material: PBMCs. The receptor source for this set is a man aged 50 or older in good health and CMV-seronegative.

On this clone itself: Other DNA sequences in this sample translate to the same CDR3. V gene TRBV9 combines with J gene TRBJ2-3; D is uncertain. Germline CDR1 SGDLS, CDR2 YYNGEE. The CDR3 sequence is 16 residues long. Trimming stripped 1 base from V and 11 bases from J, with 23 bases between. CDR3 amino acids: CASSVSPHEADVMQYF. The CDR3 nucleotides are TGTGCCAGCAGCGTAAGCCCGCATGAGGCCGACGTTATGCAGTATTTT.

The chain has TRBV10-3 and TRBJ1-6; unclear D gene. CDR1 and CDR2 (germline): ENHRY, SYGVKD. Between the trimmed V and J ends, which lost 8 bases and 9 bases, there was a span of 11 bases. The CDR3 is 12 residues long. The CDR3 spells CAIAREGSPLHF. DNA for the CDR3: TGTGCCATCGCTAGGGAGGGTTCACCCCTCCACTTT.

The V call is TRBV4-3, the J call TRBJ2-2; a weak D match, TRBD1 (6 bases). Trimming cost V 1 base and J 1 base, with 13 bases left between them. CDR1 LGHNA and CDR2 YSLEER come from the germline V gene. This CDR3 comprises 17 residues. The CDR3 region is CASSQGLAGENTGELFF. CDR3 sequence (DNA): TGCGCCAGCAGCCAAGGGCTCGCAGGGGAGAACACCGGGGAGCTGTTTTTT.

The chain joins TRBV19 to TRBJ1-1; D might be TRBD1 (5 bases). The CDR3 has 15 residues. Trimming shortened V by 7 bases and J by 1 base, and 16 bases separated the two germline ends. Germline CDR1 and CDR2: LNHDA and SQIVND (reference sequence). The CDR3, as DNA: TGTGCCAGTACCGTACCAGGGTCTGCGAACACTGAAGCTTTCTTT. Protein sequence: CASTVPGSANTEAFF.

The J gene is TRBJ2-2, the V gene TRBV2, with TRBD2 matching 11 bases. V shed 5 bases, J shed 4 bases, and the junction held 6 bases outside the gene matches. Germline CDR1 is SNHLY and CDR2 is FYNNEI. This CDR3 has 16 residues. Here the CDR3 reads CASSPSGGSRTGELFF. DNA for the CDR3: TGTGCCAGCAGTCCTAGCGGGGGGTCGCGCACCGGGGAGCTGTTTTTT.

The chain uses TRBV19 and TRBJ2-1, with 7 bases fitting TRBD1. Germline CDR1 LNHDA, CDR2 SQIVND (reference sequence). J was trimmed by 1 base and V by 0 bases; bases with no gene match: 6. The CDR3 sequence is 17 residues long. The CDR3 coding sequence is TGTGCCAGTAGTATAGATACCGGGACAGATTCCTACAATGAGCAGTTCTTC. It yields the protein CASSIDTGTDSYNEQFF.

The chain has TRBV5-8 and TRBJ1-2; 7 nucleotides align to TRBD1. CDR1 and CDR2 from the germline V gene are SGHTS and YDEGEE. V was pared by 4 bases and J by 3 bases, with 3 bases of the junction left unmatched. The CDR3 has 13 residues. In DNA, the CDR3 is TGTGCCAGCAGCCGGGACAGAGACTATGGCTACACCTTC. Its protein is CASSRDRDYGYTF.

This clone came up a few times. V and J are TRBV11-2 and TRBJ2-1; D perhaps matches TRBD2 (5 bases). There are 15 residues in the CDR3. V was pared by 6 bases and J by 7 bases, with 19 bases between. The V gene's germline CDR1 is SGHAT and CDR2 FQNNGV. The CDR3 DNA is TGTGCCAGCAGGCGAAGCGGTATGGGTCGGAATGAGCAGTTCTTC. Translated: CASRRSGMGRNEQFF. Full variable domain (rest looked up from reference TRBV11-2 and TRBJ2-1): EAGVAQSPRYKIIEKRQSVAFWCNPISGHATLYWYQQILGQGPKLLIQFQNNGVVDDSQLPKDRFSAERLKGVDSTLKIQPAKLEDSAVYLCASRRSGMGRNEQFFGPGTRLTVL.

The rearrangement joins TRBV2 to TRBJ1-4; 9 bases agree with TRBD1. The CDR3 has 14 amino acids. From germline, CDR1 is SNHLY and CDR2 FYNNEI. The junction had 1 base not matched to a gene; V was cut back by 4 bases and J by 4 bases. The CDR3 sequence: CASSATGGNEKLFF. The CDR3 region has the DNA TGTGCCAGCAGTGCGACAGGGGGTAATGAAAAACTGTTTTTT.

V is TRBV7-2 and J is TRBJ2-5, with 8 positions matching TRBD2. The J segment lost 5 bases and the V segment lost 4 bases, leaving 9 bases of the junction unmatched. Germline V CDR1 and CDR2: SGHTA, FQGNSA. The CDR3 consists of 15 residues. The DNA for the CDR3 is TGTGCCAGCAGCTATCTCGGGGGGGCAGGGGAGACCCAGTACTTC. The encoded protein is CASSYLGGAGETQYF.

The chain uses TRBV5-6 and TRBJ2-1; 7 bases agree with TRBD2. The ends lost 5 bases at V and 7 bases at J; junction bases unmatched: 6. Germline CDR1 SGHDT, CDR2 YYEEEE. There are 13 residues in the CDR3. The CDR3, as DNA: TGTGCCAGCAGTGTGGGGGGGACTAATGAGCAGTTCTTC. Protein sequence: CASSVGGTNEQFF.

Remarks on this clone: Other nucleotide sequences in the sample specify the same CDR3. The chain recombines TRBV7-2 with TRBJ1-1; D remains ambiguous. The ends were cut back, 1 base at V and 0 bases at J, with 6 bases in the middle. The CDR3 has 14 amino acids. CDR1 and CDR2 from the germline V gene are SGHTA and FQGNSA. For the CDR3, the DNA is TGTGCCAGCAGCTTAGGCCAGATGAACACTGAAGCTTTCTTT. This encodes CASSLGQMNTEAFF.

The CDR3 reads CASSPIAGENEQFF. CDR3 sequence (DNA): TGTGCCAGCAGTCCCATAGCGGGAGAAAATGAGCAGTTCTTC. This chain uses TRBV28 with TRBJ2-1; TRBD2 aligns across 9 bases. The CDR3 sequence is 14 residues long. CDR1 and CDR2 (germline): MDHEN, SYDVKM. V trimming: 5 bases; J trimming: 7 bases; junction bases outside the gene matches: 6.

The J gene is TRBJ2-3, the V gene TRBV5-1, with 8 bases fitting TRBD1. Germline V gives CDR1 SGHRS, CDR2 YFSETQ. J gave up 3 bases and V 4 bases, and 10 bases lay outside the gene matches. This CDR3 has 16 residues. CDR3 region: CASSGGFDRGTDTQYF. In DNA, the CDR3 is TGCGCCAGCAGCGGAGGATTCGACAGGGGTACAGATACGCAGTATTTT.

J is TRBJ2-3 and V is TRBV5-4, with 7 positions matching TRBD2. The ends lost 10 bases at V and 2 bases at J; junction bases unmatched: 7. CDR1 is SGHNT, CDR2 YYREEE, per germline (reference sequence). The CDR3 is 13 amino acids. CDR3 nucleotides: TGTGCCTGTCAGCGGGGACCCACAGATACGCAGTATTTT. As protein: CACQRGPTDTQYF.

The chain recombines TRBV19 with TRBJ1-1; the D gene is possibly TRBD1 (5 bases). Germline V gene sequence: CDR1 LNHDA, CDR2 SQIVND (reference sequence). The CDR3 loop spans 13 amino acids. Trimming pared 5 bases from V and 4 bases from J, leaving 11 bases between. CDR3 amino acids: CASSVMGPTEAFF. The CDR3 region has the DNA TGTGCCAGTAGTGTGATGGGGCCCACTGAAGCTTTCTTT. Combining the CDR3 with reference TRBV19 and TRBJ1-1 gives the whole variable domain DGGITQSPKYLFRKEGQNVTLSCEQNLNHDAMYWYRQDPGQGLRLIYYSQIVNDFQKGDIAEGYSVSREKKESFPLTVTSAQKNPTAFYLCASSVMGPTEAFFGQGTRLTVV.

This chain uses TRBV7-9 with TRBJ2-6, with TRBD2 identical over 7 bases. With 5 bases clipped from V and 0 bases from J, the junction kept 4 bases outside the gene matches. The CDR3 contains 16 residues. CDR1 and CDR2 from the germline V gene are SEHNR and FQNEAQ (reference sequence). In DNA, the CDR3 is TGTGCCAGCAGCCGGGACTATAGCTCTGGGGCCAACGTCCTGACTTTC. This encodes CASSRDYSSGANVLTF.

The chain links TRBV25-1 to TRBJ1-2; D might be TRBD1 (6 bases). The CDR3 consists of 12 residues. Germline V gene data show CDR1 as MGHDK and CDR2 as SYGVNS. Deletions cut 4 bases from V and 8 bases from J, with 11 bases between. CDR3 coding DNA: TGTGCCAGCAGTGGCAGGGGTTGGGGCTACACCTTC. Protein: CASSGRGWGYTF.

The sample holds one count of this clone. The V gene is TRBV19, the J gene TRBJ1-2; 8 positions agree with TRBD1. The CDR3 extends over 18 amino acids. CDR1 is LNHDA and CDR2 is SQIVND in the germline V gene (reference sequence). Unmatched junction bases numbered 15, after V lost 5 bases and J lost 1 base. The CDR3 DNA reads TGTGCCAGTAGTCCCCTTGCGTTTGGGACAGGCATTAACTATGGCTACACCTTC. This sequence encodes CASSPLAFGTGINYGYTF.

This chain links TRBV4-3 with TRBJ1-2; the D gene is possibly TRBD1 (6 bases). The V end lost 0 bases, the J end lost 4 bases, and 15 bases lay between the germline ends. Germline assignment: CDR1 LGHNA and CDR2 YSLEER. CDR3 length equals 16 residues. Written as DNA, the CDR3 is TGCGCCAGCAGCCAAGAGGGACACTCTATAGGCTATGGCTACACCTTC. Protein sequence: CASSQEGHSIGYGYTF.